The 32 T cell receptor beta chains below all came from one sample that was sequenced in a study of T-cell reconstitution after alpha-beta-depleted transplantation in children. Unique molecular identifiers were used in preparing the TCRbeta library. TCRdb reprocessed the PCR reads via MiXCR and lists one record per CDR3 protein. The sample carries some 200,000 distinct CDR3 sequences, about 8.2% recorded once. The sample was PBMCs, mostly from graft donor cells, taken 360 days after TCRalphabeta/CD19-depleted stem cell transplant. The receptors shown here come from a male patient between 2 and 10 years old who had a stem cell transplant for acute myeloid leukemia, so the T cells may come from the graft donor.

This clonotype has a handful of counts. V is TRBV18 and J is TRBJ2-7; no firm D call. CDR1 KGHSH and CDR2 LQKENI come from the germline V gene. The CDR3 runs 13 residues. V was trimmed by 5 bases and J by 5 bases, leaving 13 bases between them. The CDR3 protein is CASSKSWGNEQYF. CDR3 DNA sequence: TGTGCCAGCTCAAAGAGTTGGGGAAACGAGCAGTACTTC.

The chain couples TRBV5-1 to TRBJ2-5; possible D gene TRBD2, 5 bases. V shed 2 bases and J shed 5 bases, with 13 bases lying between them. Germline V CDR1 and CDR2: SGHRS, YFSETQ. This CDR3 contains 14 residues. CDR3 loop: CASSFFRGTETQYF. The CDR3 nucleotides are TGCGCCAGCAGCTTCTTCCGGGGAACGGAGACCCAGTACTTC. The whole variable domain, remainder taken from reference TRBV5-1 and TRBJ2-5, is KAGVTQTPRYLIKTRGQQVTLSCSPISGHRSVSWYQQTPGQGLQFLFEYFSETQRNKGNFPGRFSGRQFSNSRSEMNVSTLELGDSALYLCASSFFRGTETQYFGPGTRLLVL.

This clonotype was counted only a few times. In DNA, the CDR3 is TGTGCCAGCAGTGCGGGACAGGACCCTTACAATGAGCAGTTCTTC. Amino acids: CASSAGQDPYNEQFF. The chain combines TRBV2 with TRBJ2-1, with TRBD1 matching over 8 bases. The germline V gene has CDR1 SNHLY and CDR2 FYNNEI. The trim removed 4 bases at V and 4 bases at J, leaving 6 bases unmatched. CDR3 length equals 15 residues.

This clonotype has a count of ten or more. The chain employs TRBV29-1 and TRBJ2-5; tentative D call: TRBD2 (6 bases). The CDR3 runs 14 residues. Germline assignment: CDR1 SQVTM and CDR2 ANQGSEA. The V end was cut by 4 bases, the J end by 1 base, with 13 bases between. CDR3 coding DNA: TGCAGCGTTGTAGTTTCGGGAGTCCAAGAGACCCAGTACTTC. Protein sequence: CSVVVSGVQETQYF.

This clonotype occurred many times. The CDR3 here is CASRGLSSYNSPLHF. The CDR3 coding sequence is TGTGCCAGCAGAGGACTGAGCTCCTATAATTCACCCCTCCACTTT. The V and J genes are TRBV25-1 and TRBJ1-6; D uncertain. The CDR3 spans 15 residues. Germline-derived CDR1 and CDR2 are MGHDK and SYGVNS. Trimming took 6 bases from V and 0 from J, leaving 9 bases between them.

This sequence joins TRBV5-1 and TRBJ2-5; D not certain. V was trimmed by 2 bases and J by 5 bases, leaving 13 bases between them. Germline loops: CDR1 SGHRS, CDR2 YFSETQ. The CDR3 is 14 residues long. CDR3 sequence (DNA): TGCGCCAGCAGCTTCCGGGCCATGCAGGAGACCCAGTACTTC. Protein sequence: CASSFRAMQETQYF. Filled out from reference TRBV5-1 and TRBJ2-5, the complete variable domain reads KAGVTQTPRYLIKTRGQQVTLSCSPISGHRSVSWYQQTPGQGLQFLFEYFSETQRNKGNFPGRFSGRQFSNSRSEMNVSTLELGDSALYLCASSFRAMQETQYFGPGTRLLVL.

This clonotype has just a few counts. The chain carries TRBV27 and TRBJ1-1; a possible D gene is TRBD1 (6 bases). Trimming shortened V by 6 bases and J by 5 bases, and 13 bases separated the two germline ends. The CDR3 spans 13 residues. The germline CDR1 and CDR2 sequences are MNHEY and SMNVEV (reference sequence). CDR3 nucleotide sequence: TGTGCCAGCAGCCAGACAGGTTTGACTGAAGCTTTCTTT. This codes for CASSQTGLTEAFF.

This clonotype came up a few times. V is TRBV20-1 and J is TRBJ2-5, with D tentatively TRBD1 or TRBD2 (5 bases each). The CDR3 is 15 residues long. V dropped 3 bases and J dropped 0 bases, with 14 bases sitting between them. Per germline, CDR1 DFQATT and CDR2 SNEGSKA (reference sequence). CDR3 nucleotide sequence: TGCAGTGCTAGGGGTGTTCGAGGGGACCAAGAGACCCAGTACTTC. Protein: CSARGVRGDQETQYF.

This chain uses TRBV27 with TRBJ2-1; 9 bases align to TRBD1. This CDR3 spans 18 amino acids. From germline, CDR1 is MNHEY and CDR2 SMNVEV (reference sequence). The trim removed 5 bases at V and 3 bases at J, leaving 14 bases unmatched. CDR3 loop: CASSLRGVQGASYNEQFF. CDR3 bases: TGTGCCAGCAGTCTCCGTGGGGTACAGGGGGCGAGCTACAATGAGCAGTTCTTC.

The table lists this clonotype with a few counts. The gene calls are TRBV5-6 and TRBJ2-1, with D perhaps matching TRBD1 (6 bases). This CDR3 region has 18 residues. V was clipped by 4 bases and J by 7 bases, with 27 bases between them. CDR1 SGHDT and CDR2 YYEEEE come from the germline V gene. CDR3 DNA sequence: TGTGCCAGCAGCGACTTGCTAACCGGGACATCGCGGGTAAATGAGCAGTTCTTC. Protein sequence: CASSDLLTGTSRVNEQFF.

This clonotype was observed a handful of times. Written as DNA, the CDR3 is TGCGCCAGCAGTAGGGACAGATCCACCGGGGAGCTGTTTTTT. Residues: CASSRDRSTGELFF. V is TRBV5-1 and J is TRBJ2-2; TRBD1 matches 7 bases. Trimming removed 5 bases from V and 4 bases from J; junction bases left unmatched: 5. The CDR3 has 14 residues. Germline CDR1 and CDR2: SGHRS and YFSETQ.

The chain combines TRBV10-3 with TRBJ2-1; D perhaps matches TRBD1 (5 bases). CDR3 size: 12 residues. The germline gives CDR1 ENHRY, CDR2 SYGVKD. Trimming took off 3 bases at V and 8 bases at J, with 8 bases between the two ends. The CDR3 here is CAISDQGYEQFF. For the CDR3, the DNA is TGTGCCATCAGTGATCAGGGATATGAGCAGTTCTTC.

This clonotype showed up many times. The chain is built from TRBV7-3 and TRBJ1-2; 9 bases match TRBD1. The V segment lost 5 bases and the J segment 4 bases; nucleotides outside the gene matches: 2. CDR3 size: 13 residues. Germline V gives CDR1 SGHTA, CDR2 FQGTGA. CDR3: CASSPTGGYGYTF. The CDR3 DNA is TGTGCCAGCAGCCCGACAGGGGGCTATGGCTACACCTTC.

This clonotype has a handful of counts. CDR3 in amino acids: CSANSGGAYNEQFF. Written as DNA, the CDR3 is TGCAGTGCTAACAGCGGGGGGGCTTACAATGAGCAGTTCTTC. V usage is TRBV20-1 and J usage is TRBJ2-1, with TRBD2 matching 10 bases. The CDR3 loop spans 14 amino acids. The trim removed 4 bases at V and 4 bases at J, leaving 4 bases unmatched. The germline gives CDR1 DFQATT, CDR2 SNEGSKA (reference sequence).

This clonotype was picked up many times. The chain uses TRBV10-3 and TRBJ2-3, with 9 bases fitting TRBD1. Losses at the gene ends were 10 bases for V and 2 bases for J; bases not matched to a gene: 7. In germline, CDR1 is ENHRY, CDR2 SYGVKD. The CDR3 runs to 14 residues. CDR3 coding DNA: TGTGCCAGTAGACAGGGGGTCTCCACAGATACGCAGTATTTT. It translates to CASRQGVSTDTQYF.

The genes are TRBV19 and TRBJ1-5, with D maybe TRBD1 (6 bases). The CDR3 is 13 amino acids. Trimming took off 6 bases at V and 7 bases at J, with 13 bases between the two ends. Germline values: CDR1 LNHDA, CDR2 SQIVND (reference sequence). CDR3 region: CASSSRTDQPQHF. The CDR3 DNA reads as TGTGCCAGTAGCTCAAGGACAGACCAGCCCCAGCATTTT.

This clonotype was recorded many times. This chain links TRBV20-1 with TRBJ2-1; a possible D gene is TRBD2 (6 bases). Germline lookup yields CDR1 DFQATT and CDR2 SNEGSKA (reference sequence). This CDR3 contains 16 residues. V was shortened by 5 bases and J by 1 base, with 18 bases between the two germline ends. Written as DNA, the CDR3 is TGCAGTGCTGCCAGACTAGGTCCATCGTCCTACAATGAGCAGTTCTTC. Translation: CSAARLGPSSYNEQFF.

This clonotype showed up just a few times. J is TRBJ2-3 and V is TRBV7-2; weak D call: TRBD1 (6 bases). V was clipped by 2 bases and J by 2 bases, with 8 bases between them. Germline V lookup: CDR1 SGHTA, CDR2 FQGNSA. CDR3 length: 14 amino acids. The CDR3 region has the DNA TGTGCCAGCAGCTTATGGGGGCCCACAGATACGCAGTATTTT. Translating gives CASSLWGPTDTQYF.

This clonotype has just a few counts. This chain's CDR3 is CASLGIHRQGGHQETQYF. The CDR3 bases are TGTGCCAGCCTTGGGATCCACCGACAGGGTGGTCACCAAGAGACCCAGTACTTC. V gene TRBV2 combines with J gene TRBJ2-5; 7 positions match TRBD1. The CDR3 covers 18 residues. After removal of 8 bases from V and 0 bases from J, the junction contained 18 bases not matched to a gene. Germline values: CDR1 SNHLY, CDR2 FYNNEI.

The table lists this clonotype with a few counts. The V call is TRBV20-1, the J call TRBJ1-2; TRBD1 might be the D (5 bases). Germline CDR1 reads DFQATT; CDR2 reads SNEGSKA (reference sequence). V was shortened by 4 bases and J by 1 base, with 10 bases between the two germline ends. This CDR3 is built from 13 residues. Here the CDR3 DNA reads TGCAGTGCTACCAAGCAGGGTAACTATGGCTACACCTTC. This translates into CSATKQGNYGYTF.

This clonotype was detected a few times. The chain employs TRBV16 and TRBJ2-7; D is possibly TRBD1 (6 bases). Between the trimmed V and J ends, which lost 4 bases and 3 bases, there was a span of 10 bases. The germline V gene encodes CDR1 KGHSY and CDR2 FQNENV. The CDR3 is 13 amino acids. The CDR3 DNA reads TGTGCCAGCAGCCGAATGGACAGCTACGAGCAGTACGTC. It encodes CASSRMDSYEQYV.

At least ten counts were recorded for this clonotype. This sequence joins TRBV3-1 and TRBJ1-2; no reliable D call. V gave up 4 bases and J gave up 4 bases, with 10 bases separating them. CDR1 is LGHDT and CDR2 is YNNKEL in the germline V gene (reference sequence). This CDR3 spans 13 amino acids. The CDR3 is CASSRRAGYGYTF. CDR3 coding DNA: TGTGCCAGCAGCCGCCGTGCAGGCTATGGCTACACCTTC.

This clonotype was detected ten times or more. The V gene is TRBV5-1, the J gene TRBJ2-1; possibly TRBD2 for D (5 bases). The CDR3 sequence is 17 residues long. CDR1 SGHRS and CDR2 YFSETQ come from the germline V gene. The V gene lost 4 bases and the J gene lost 9 bases, with 26 bases spanning the gap. For the CDR3, the DNA is TGCGCCAGCAGCCTGAAAACTAGTTTTTGGTCTTTGAGTGAGCAGTTCTTC. Protein sequence: CASSLKTSFWSLSEQFF.

As to this clonotype: Compared with germline, one end of the junction differs, possibly owing to a read error. The chain has TRBV27 and TRBJ2-7, with 7 bases fitting TRBD2. Germline V gives CDR1 MNHEY, CDR2 SMNVEV (reference sequence). This CDR3 region has 12 residues. The CDR3 DNA reads TGTGCCAGCAGTTTGAGGGCGGGAGAATTTGTCTTC. Encoded protein: CASSLRAGEFVF.

CDR3 nucleotide sequence: TGCGCCAGCAGCCTTGCGCCGGGACAGAACCAAGAGACCCAGTACTTC. It yields the protein CASSLAPGQNQETQYF. This chain uses TRBV4-3 with TRBJ2-5, with 7 nucleotides matching TRBD1. From germline, CDR1 is LGHNA and CDR2 YSLEER. Trimming removed 4 bases from V and 0 bases from J; junction bases left unmatched: 8. The CDR3 covers 16 residues.

This rearrangement joins TRBV20-1 to TRBJ2-7; 7 bases align to TRBD2. CDR1 is DFQATT, CDR2 SNEGSKA, per germline (reference sequence). The trim removed 6 bases at V and 5 bases at J, leaving 13 bases unmatched. The CDR3 sequence is 14 residues long. The CDR3 spells CSALGQAGIHEQYF. The CDR3 DNA sequence: TGCAGTGCCTTAGGGCAAGCGGGAATCCACGAGCAGTACTTC.

This clonotype has more than one count but fewer than ten. The chain carries TRBV12-3 or TRBV12-4 and TRBJ1-2, with 9 nucleotides matching TRBD1. The V segment lost 2 bases and the J segment 4 bases; nucleotides outside the gene matches: 5. This CDR3 spans 15 amino acids. DNA for the CDR3: TGTGCCAGCAGTTTATCTGGGACAGGGTCCTATGGCTACACCTTC. Its translation is CASSLSGTGSYGYTF.

The chain recombines TRBV4-3 with TRBJ2-7, with D perhaps matching TRBD2 (5 bases). The CDR3 length is 14 residues. V gave up 0 bases and J gave up 3 bases, with 9 bases separating them. Germline assignment: CDR1 LGHNA and CDR2 YSLEER. The CDR3 is CASSQDHRGYEQYF. The CDR3 DNA follows: TGCGCCAGCAGCCAAGATCACCGGGGCTACGAGCAGTACTTC.

The rearrangement links TRBV4-2 to TRBJ1-2; 7 nucleotides align to TRBD1. Germline V lookup: CDR1 LGHNA, CDR2 YNFKEQ. V dropped 4 bases and J dropped 8; count of bases not matched to a gene: 13. The CDR3 contains 15 residues. CDR3 in amino acids: CASSPPDREARGYTF. The CDR3 DNA is TGTGCCAGCAGCCCTCCCGACAGGGAGGCTCGGGGCTACACCTTC.

The gene calls are TRBV4-1 and TRBJ2-7, with no clear D. The germline V gene has CDR1 MGHRA and CDR2 YSYEKL. The CDR3 is 17 residues long. V was trimmed by 0 bases and J by 3 bases, leaving 18 bases between them. The CDR3 DNA reads as TGCGCCAGCAGCCAAGAGGAGTGGCGGAGACACTTCTACGAGCAGTACTTC. This codes for CASSQEEWRRHFYEQYF.

This clonotype was recorded a few times. J is TRBJ2-1 and V is TRBV4-2; 7 nucleotides align to TRBD2. V trimming: 1 base; J trimming: 5 bases; junction bases outside the gene matches: 5. Per germline, CDR1 LGHNA and CDR2 YNFKEQ. This CDR3 comprises 15 residues. In DNA, the CDR3 is TGTGCCAGCAGCCAAGCGGGGGGACTAAACAATGAGCAGTTCTTC. It is translated as CASSQAGGLNNEQFF.

This clonotype has just a few counts. The chain carries TRBV3-1 and TRBJ2-3, with 14 bases fitting TRBD2. The CDR3 is made up of 17 amino acids. The V gene's germline CDR1 is LGHDT and CDR2 YNNKEL (reference sequence). The J segment lost 10 bases and the V segment lost 5 bases, leaving 14 bases of the junction unmatched. As DNA, the CDR3 is TGTGCCAGCAGCGGTTCGACTAGCGGGAGGGAAGGTCTACCGCAGTATTTT. Its protein product is CASSGSTSGREGLPQYF.